The 21 T cell receptor beta chains in this list originate from one sample, sequenced in a study of molecular identifiers for immune sequencing clone quantification. One entry per CDR3 protein, called by TCRdb with MiXCR from the PCR reads. Here the sample spans about 500,000 distinct CDR3 sequences, about 25% being singletons. The sample comprised naive CD8+ T cells from blood, with Jurkat cell RNA spiked in. Subset given: FACS-sorted CD8+CD4-CCR7+CD45RA+ naive T cells. The receptors shown here come from a human donor in good health. Some libraries in this study had Jurkat cell RNA spiked in.

This clonotype appeared many times. This chain links TRBV12-3 or TRBV12-4 with TRBJ1-5; D is unresolved. This CDR3 region has 15 residues. Trimming left V 1 base short and J 6 bases short, with 13 bases between. In nucleotides, the CDR3 is TGTGCCAGCAGTTTAGGACTAGGAGGCACTCAGCCCCAGCATTTT. Protein product: CASSLGLGGTQPQHF.

The rearrangement joins TRBV7-9 to TRBJ2-1, with 7 bases fitting TRBD1. The CDR3 spans 17 residues. Germline trimming cut 5 bases from V and 1 base from J; bases unmatched to any gene: 11. The germline CDR1 and CDR2 sequences are SEHNR and FQNEAQ (reference sequence). The CDR3 is CASSPPSDRVSYNEQFF. CDR3 in DNA: TGTGCCAGCAGCCCCCCGTCCGACAGGGTATCCTACAATGAGCAGTTCTTC.

This clonotype showed up many times. Here the CDR3 reads CASSLGLASTGELFF. CDR3 nucleotides: TGCGCCAGCAGCCTAGGACTAGCGAGCACCGGGGAGCTGTTTTTT. The chain recombines TRBV4-3 with TRBJ2-2, with 9 bases lining up with TRBD2. Losses at the gene ends were 4 bases for V and 4 bases for J; bases not matched to a gene: 4. The length of the CDR3 is 15 residues. Germline assignment: CDR1 LGHNA and CDR2 YSLEER.

Turning to this clonotype: The CDR3 end shows no conserved phenylalanine or tryptophan, and so a read error is likely. This chain joins TRBV15 and TRBJ2-1, with 7 bases matching TRBD2. Germline CDR1 reads LNHNV; CDR2 reads YYDKDF (reference sequence). The CDR3 is 15 amino acids. The junction had 7 bases not matched to a gene; V was cut back by 0 bases and J by 8 bases. The CDR3 DNA is TGTGCCACCAGCAGAGAAACGCAGGGAGGGGATGAGCAGTTCTTG. As protein: CATSRETQGGDEQFL.

Comments on this clonotype: A read error may account for a junction end that differs from germline. The V and J genes are TRBV5-1 and TRBJ2-7, with 7 bases identical to TRBD1. The CDR3 extends over 15 amino acids. Germline assignment: CDR1 SGHRS and CDR2 YFSETQ. CDR3 sequence reads: CASSLEQGPTYAQYF. In DNA, the CDR3 is TGCGCCAGCAGCTTGGAACAGGGGCCAACCTACGCGCAGTACTTC.

The chain recombines TRBV4-1 with TRBJ2-1; TRBD1 matches 7 bases. The CDR3 consists of 16 residues. After removal of 1 base from V and 2 bases from J, the junction contained 5 bases not matched to a gene. The germline CDR1 and CDR2 sequences are MGHRA and YSYEKL. The CDR3 here is CASSQGQGIPYNEQFF. CDR3 in DNA: TGCGCCAGCAGCCAAGGACAGGGCATCCCCTACAATGAGCAGTTCTTC.

This clonotype was observed many times. The V and J genes are TRBV12-3 or TRBV12-4 and TRBJ1-5; D gene ambiguous. CDR3 length: 13 residues. The ends were cut back, 6 bases at V and 1 base at J, with 7 bases in the middle. The CDR3 reads CASSLNSNQPQHF. The CDR3, as DNA: TGTGCCAGCAGCTTAAACAGCAATCAGCCCCAGCATTTT.

As for this clonotype: A single base separates this from a much larger clone, so it may be a read error. The J gene is TRBJ2-3, the V gene TRBV7-2; D perhaps matches TRBD2 (6 bases). Trimming cost V 5 bases and J 7 bases, with 22 bases left between them. There are 16 residues in the CDR3. Germline-derived CDR1 and CDR2 are SGHTA and FQGNSA. Here the CDR3 reads CASSVTETSGPHTQYF. The DNA of the CDR3 is TGTGCCAGCAGCGTGACAGAGACTAGTGGGCCGCATACGCAGTATTTT.

V usage is TRBV11-3 and J usage is TRBJ2-2; the D is unclear. Germline-derived CDR1 and CDR2 are SGHNT and YENEEA. V lost 1 base, J lost 0 bases, and 12 bases lay in between. The CDR3 extends over 17 amino acids. The CDR3 reads CASSLVGGRTNTGELFF. The CDR3 nucleotides are TGTGCCAGCAGCTTAGTAGGCGGCAGGACGAACACCGGGGAGCTGTTTTTT.

This clonotype was counted many times. The chain links TRBV5-6 to TRBJ2-3; 9 nucleotides align to TRBD2. Germline CDR1 reads SGHDT; CDR2 reads YYEEEE. This CDR3 contains 16 residues. V lost 0 bases to trimming and J lost 5 bases; unmatched junction nucleotides: 7. The CDR3 DNA is TGTGCCAGCAGCTTGGGCCTTGGCGGGAGGGGAGATACGCAGTATTTT. It is translated as CASSLGLGGRGDTQYF.

As for this clonotype: This could be a read error, since a much larger clone is one nucleotide away. The J gene is TRBJ1-5, the V gene TRBV2; a weak D match, TRBD1 (5 bases). The germline V gene encodes CDR1 SNHLY and CDR2 FYNNEI. The CDR3 extends over 13 amino acids. The CDR3 here is CASHSGTLMPRHF. CDR3 sequence (DNA): TGTGCCAGCCATTCGGGGACTTTGATGCCCCGGCATTTT.

This clonotype came up many times. The V gene is TRBV30, the J gene TRBJ2-7; D call uncertain. V was pared by 1 base and J by 2 bases, with 3 bases between. Germline loops: CDR1 GTSNPN, CDR2 SVGIG (reference sequence). The CDR3 has 11 amino acids. CDR3 DNA: TGTGCCTGGAGTGCGGCCTACGAGCAGTACTTC. Encoded protein: CAWSAAYEQYF.

About this clonotype itself: One base away lies a much larger clone, so this may be a sequencing read error. This chain connects TRBV10-3 to TRBJ2-7; weak D call: TRBD1 (5 bases). The CDR3 loop spans 15 amino acids. Germline V gene lookup returns CDR1 ENHRY and CDR2 SYGVKD. V gave up 0 bases and J gave up 9 bases, with 18 bases separating them. This CDR3 reads CAISESIVEGAGQYF. DNA for the CDR3: TGTGCCATCAGTGAGTCGATAGTTGAAGGGGCCGGGCAGTACTTC.

This clonotype has only a few counts. The J gene is TRBJ2-5, the V gene TRBV7-3; 7 bases line up with TRBD2. CDR3 length: 15 amino acids. The trim removed 6 bases at V and 2 bases at J, leaving 9 bases unmatched. Per the germline V gene, CDR1 is SGHTA and CDR2 is FQGTGA. The CDR3 loop reads CASRQRASGQETQYF. The CDR3 region has the DNA TGTGCCAGCAGACAGCGGGCTAGCGGACAAGAGACCCAGTACTTC.

The V call is TRBV19, the J call TRBJ1-6; 11 bases align to TRBD1. J gave up 7 bases and V 3 bases, and 2 bases lay outside the gene matches. CDR1 is LNHDA and CDR2 is SQIVND in the germline V gene (reference sequence). This CDR3 spans 15 amino acids. CDR3 sequence (DNA): TGTGCCAGTAGTATGGACAGGGGGCTGAATTCACCCCTCCACTTT. As protein: CASSMDRGLNSPLHF.

This clonotype showed up just once. A much larger clone differs from this one at a single base, so this may be a read error. The chain uses TRBV20-1 and TRBJ2-7, with a tentative D call TRBD1 (6 bases). This CDR3 is built from 13 residues. V lost 7 bases and J 4 bases, leaving 17 bases between the germline ends. Germline V gene sequence: CDR1 DFQATT, CDR2 SNEGSKA (reference sequence). CDR3 coding DNA: TGCAGTGTAGGACAGAGGGCTGATTACGAGCAGTACTTC. Translated, it gives CSVGQRADYEQYF.

This clonotype appeared many times. V is TRBV10-3 and J is TRBJ2-7; D gene uncertain. The CDR3 has 13 amino acids. Trimming left V 0 bases short and J 6 bases short, with 9 bases between. CDR1 ENHRY and CDR2 SYGVKD come from the germline V gene. CDR3 amino acids: CAISESKGSEQYF. CDR3 DNA sequence: TGTGCCATCAGTGAGTCCAAGGGTTCCGAGCAGTACTTC.

About this clonotype: Lacking the conserved final phenylalanine or tryptophan, this CDR3 likely reflects a read error. The J gene is TRBJ2-5, the V gene TRBV20-1; a possible D gene is TRBD2 (6 bases). The CDR3 is 14 residues long. CDR1 is DFQATT and CDR2 is SNEGSKA in the germline V gene (reference sequence). Trimming removed 4 bases at V and 1 base at J, with 13 bases between. The CDR3 nucleotides are TGCAGTGCTATTTACCGGGACTTCCAAGAGACCCAGTACTGC. It encodes CSAIYRDFQETQYC.

On this clonotype: With a much larger clone just one base away, this may be a read error. Since no conserved phenylalanine or tryptophan closes the CDR3, a read error is the likely cause. The CDR3 DNA reads TGTGCCAGCACCATCGGGCCCCGGGGGGCTCAGCCCCAGCATTTG. Its protein is CASTIGPRGAQPQHL. This chain connects TRBV6-2 or TRBV6-3 to TRBJ1-5, with a possible D match to TRBD1 (6 bases). The germline V gene has CDR1 MNHEY and CDR2 SVGEGT. The CDR3 has 15 amino acids. V shed 7 bases and J shed 6 bases, with 19 bases lying between them.

This clonotype was observed at least ten times. The J gene is TRBJ1-5, the V gene TRBV20-1, with 9 bases fitting TRBD1. This CDR3 has 16 amino acids. Germline V gene data show CDR1 as DFQATT and CDR2 as SNEGSKA (reference sequence). The J segment lost 5 bases and the V segment lost 0 bases, leaving 8 bases of the junction unmatched. Here the CDR3 reads CSARDPGQGVDQPQHF. The CDR3 DNA reads TGCAGTGCTAGAGATCCGGGACAGGGAGTCGATCAGCCCCAGCATTTT.

The chain couples TRBV24-1 to TRBJ2-5; no reliable D call. Germline V gene lookup returns CDR1 KGHDR and CDR2 SFDVKD. This CDR3 has 13 amino acids. The germline V and J ends were trimmed by 2 bases and 2 bases, with 5 bases remaining between them. The CDR3 loop is CATSDSLQETQYF. The CDR3 DNA reads as TGTGCCACCAGTGATTCGCTACAAGAGACCCAGTACTTC.